The 18 T cell receptor beta chains below all came from one sample that was sequenced in a study of T cell repertoires in cytomegalovirus infection. TCRdb ran MiXCR on the reads and lists one entry per CDR3 protein. The data show around 140,000 distinct CDR3 sequences, 5.5% to 8% seen once. Sequencing was done on a sample of PBMCs. Receptor source: a human donor in good health (CMV status not recorded). Some clones in this sample may be carry-over from other donors' samples.

J is TRBJ2-7 and V is TRBV7-2; 8 nucleotides match TRBD1. Trimming at V came to 5 bases and at J to 3 bases, leaving 15 bases not matched to a gene. The length of the CDR3 is 17 residues. Germline-derived CDR1 and CDR2 are SGHTA and FQGNSA. For the CDR3, the DNA is TGTGCCAGCAGCCAGGGGCCCCCCAGGACAGGGTTCTACGAGCAGTACTTC. This gives the protein CASSQGPPRTGFYEQYF.

This clonotype occurred a few times. The chain recombines TRBV2 with TRBJ2-7; 10 positions agree with TRBD1. Germline-derived CDR1 and CDR2 are SNHLY and FYNNEI. The CDR3 spans 16 residues. V shed 0 bases and J 6 bases; nucleotides not matched to a gene: 8. The CDR3 bases are TGTGCCAGCAGTGAAGCGCCTAAGACAGGGGGCATCGAGCAGTACTTC. Translation gives CASSEAPKTGGIEQYF. The full variable domain, in which reference TRBV2 and TRBJ2-7 provide the parts outside the CDR3, is EPEVTQTPSHQVTQMGQEVILRCVPISNHLYFYWYRQILGQKVEFLVSFYNNEISEKSEIFDDQFSVERPDGSNFTLKIRSTKLEDSAMYFCASSEAPKTGGIEQYFGPGTRLTVT.

The chain employs TRBV18 and TRBJ1-1; TRBD1 aligns across 8 bases. The CDR3 is made up of 16 amino acids. Germline V lookup: CDR1 KGHSH, CDR2 LQKENI. J was trimmed by 3 bases and V by 1 base; bases with no gene match: 7. In nucleotides, the CDR3 is TGTGCCAGCTCACCACAAGTCTGGACAGGGTACACTGAAGCTTTCTTT. Protein: CASSPQVWTGYTEAFF.

Points on this clonotype: At one boundary the junction diverges from the germline segment, which might be a read error. This rearrangement joins TRBV12-3 or TRBV12-4 to TRBJ1-2; maybe TRBD1 (6 bases). The CDR3 is made up of 13 amino acids. The chain's CDR3 is CASSPVGPGGYNF. The CDR3, as DNA: TGTGCCAGCAGTCCCGTCGGCCCCGGGGGCTACAACTTC.

This clonotype was detected many times. The rearrangement joins TRBV7-2 to TRBJ1-6; possible D gene TRBD1, 5 bases. Germline CDR1 is SGHTA and CDR2 is FQGNSA. Trimming removed 4 bases at V and 10 bases at J, with 17 bases between. CDR3 size: 15 residues. CDR3 DNA sequence: TGTGCCAGCAGCTGGGGACTTACCAAGGAGTCACCCCTCCACTTT. Its translation: CASSWGLTKESPLHF.

This clonotype occurred many times. V usage is TRBV6-2 or TRBV6-3 and J usage is TRBJ2-5; the match to TRBD2 covers 8 bases. V shed 10 bases and J 2 bases; nucleotides not matched to a gene: 18. The CDR3 contains 17 residues. Looked up from germline, CDR1 is MNHEY and CDR2 is SVGEGT. The CDR3 loop is CATQGAGGPRRQETQYF. The CDR3 nucleotides are TGTGCCACCCAAGGCGCGGGGGGCCCCCGTAGGCAAGAGACCCAGTACTTC.

The chain has TRBV9 and TRBJ1-2; D unclear. Trimming stripped 6 bases from V and 3 bases from J, with 9 bases between. The CDR3 spans 12 residues. CDR1 is SGDLS, CDR2 YYNGEE, per germline. CDR3 sequence reads: CASTRDYYGYTF. Written as DNA, the CDR3 is TGTGCCAGCACCCGGGATTACTATGGCTACACCTTC.

The chain uses TRBV27 and TRBJ1-2; TRBD1 agrees at 9 bases. The V segment lost 6 bases and the J segment 6 bases; nucleotides outside the gene matches: 8. This CDR3 is 14 amino acids long. Germline CDR1 is MNHEY and CDR2 is SMNVEV (reference sequence). CDR3 nucleotide sequence: TGTGCCAGCAGACCCAGGGACAGGGTGCATGGCTACACCTTC. Encoded protein: CASRPRDRVHGYTF.

This clonotype showed up many times. This rearrangement joins TRBV7-2 to TRBJ1-6; D gene unclear. The CDR3 runs 14 residues. Trimming pared 4 bases from V and 9 bases from J, leaving 13 bases between. Germline CDR1 is SGHTA and CDR2 is FQGNSA. CDR3 amino acids: CASSSREGPSPLHF. CDR3 nucleotides: TGTGCCAGCAGCTCCCGCGAGGGTCCTTCACCCCTCCACTTT.

The chain uses TRBV6-4 and TRBJ1-5; D unresolved. The germline gives CDR1 MRHNA, CDR2 SNTAGT. There are 13 residues in the CDR3. Trimming pared 6 bases from V and 6 bases from J, leaving 12 bases between. The CDR3 spells CASSPGPTQPQHF. The CDR3 DNA reads as TGTGCCAGCAGCCCTGGGCCCACTCAGCCCCAGCATTTT.

V gene TRBV14 combines with J gene TRBJ2-7, with D perhaps TRBD2 (5 bases). Per the germline V gene, CDR1 is SGHDN and CDR2 is FVKESK. Trimming pared 5 bases from V and 0 bases from J, leaving 17 bases between. CDR3 length: 16 residues. In nucleotides, the CDR3 is TGTGCCAGCAGCAAGGAGGATCGGGTCCCCTCCTACGAGCAGTACTTC. It encodes CASSKEDRVPSYEQYF.

This clonotype was recorded at least ten times. V and J are TRBV7-2 and TRBJ1-1; possibly TRBD1 for D (6 bases). The CDR3 contains 16 residues. The ends were cut back, 4 bases at V and 4 bases at J, with 19 bases in the middle. Germline CDR1 and CDR2: SGHTA and FQGNSA. The CDR3 DNA reads TGTGCCAGCAGCTCCCCGCCACAGGGATGGGGCACTGAAGCTTTCTTT. Amino acids: CASSSPPQGWGTEAFF. The entire variable domain, with the rest obtained from reference TRBV7-2 and TRBJ1-1, is as follows: GAGVSQSPSNKVTEKGKDVELRCDPISGHTALYWYRQSLGQGLEFLIYFQGNSAPDKSGLPSDRFSAERTGGSVSTLTIQRTQQEDSAVYLCASSSPPQGWGTEAFFGQGTRLTVV.

The chain uses TRBV6-5 and TRBJ2-2; D gene unclear. The CDR3 has 18 amino acids. CDR1 is MNHEY and CDR2 is SVGAGI in the germline V gene. The V gene lost 10 bases and the J gene lost 2 bases, with 26 bases spanning the gap. CDR3 protein: CATLPRTGKWVNTGELFF. The CDR3 DNA reads TGTGCCACACTTCCCCGGACCGGAAAGTGGGTAAACACCGGGGAGCTGTTTTTT.

In regard to this clonotype: With a much larger clone just one base away, this may be a read error. The rearrangement joins TRBV7-2 to TRBJ1-2, with 9 nucleotides matching TRBD1. The CDR3 is 18 amino acids. The V and J ends lost 0 bases and 7 bases, in that order; junction bases with no gene match: 15. CDR1 and CDR2 from the germline V gene are SGHTA and FQGNSA. In DNA, the CDR3 is TGTGCCAGCAGCTTAGCCGTTACAGGGGGCATAACCCTCTGTGGCTACACCTTC. Its protein is CASSLAVTGGITLCGYTF. The entire variable domain, with the rest obtained from reference TRBV7-2 and TRBJ1-2, is as follows: GAGVSQSPSNKVTEKGKDVELRCDPISGHTALYWYRQSLGQGLEFLIYFQGNSAPDKSGLPSDRFSAERTGGSVSTLTIQRTQQEDSAVYLCASSLAVTGGITLCGYTFGSGTRLTVV.

Ten or more counts support this clonotype. The chain joins TRBV7-2 to TRBJ2-7, with TRBD1 as a possible D gene (6 bases). The CDR3 covers 14 residues. Trimming shortened V by 2 bases and J by 0 bases, and 8 bases separated the two germline ends. Per germline, CDR1 SGHTA and CDR2 FQGNSA. CDR3 sequence reads: CASSLNRVSYEQYF. CDR3 bases: TGTGCCAGCAGCTTAAACAGGGTCTCCTACGAGCAGTACTTC.

The gene calls are TRBV19 and TRBJ1-1; perhaps TRBD1 as D (5 bases). This CDR3 spans 13 amino acids. With 3 bases removed from V and 5 bases from J, the gap between germline ends came to 10 bases. In germline, CDR1 is LNHDA, CDR2 SQIVND (reference sequence). The CDR3 nucleotides read TGTGCCAGTAGTATCGGGGCAGTAACTGAAGCTTTCTTT. Encoded protein: CASSIGAVTEAFF.

The chain links TRBV29-1 to TRBJ2-7, with 10 bases matching TRBD1. The CDR3 totals 13 residues. Germline V gene lookup returns CDR1 SQVTM and CDR2 ANQGSEA. The J segment lost 7 bases and the V segment lost 8 bases, leaving 11 bases of the junction unmatched. The CDR3: CSTSGTGALEQYF. For the CDR3, the DNA is TGCAGCACATCCGGGACAGGGGCCTTGGAGCAGTACTTC.

This clonotype was picked up a small number of times. This chain joins TRBV29-1 and TRBJ2-3; no firm D call. The V gene's germline CDR1 is SQVTM and CDR2 ANQGSEA. The CDR3 loop spans 12 amino acids. The CDR3 loop is CSPLVGTDTQYF. CDR3 sequence (DNA): TGCAGTCCTCTAGTCGGCACAGATACGCAGTATTTT.